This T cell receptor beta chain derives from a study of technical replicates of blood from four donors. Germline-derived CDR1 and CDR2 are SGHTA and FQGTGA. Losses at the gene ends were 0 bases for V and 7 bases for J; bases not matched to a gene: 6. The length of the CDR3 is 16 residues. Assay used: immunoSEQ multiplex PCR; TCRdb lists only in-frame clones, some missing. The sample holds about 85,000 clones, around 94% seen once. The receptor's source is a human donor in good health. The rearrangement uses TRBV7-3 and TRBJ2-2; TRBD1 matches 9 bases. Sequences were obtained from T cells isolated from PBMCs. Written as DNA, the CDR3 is TGTGCCAGCAGCTTAACGGGGACAGGGTTGGGCGGGGAGCTGTTTTTT. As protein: CASSLTGTGLGGELFF.